One TCR beta chain is described in this entry. It lacks a known antigen. No much larger clone is present one base from it, and per-base qualities are unavailable. In the paper's terms, the time point label means: about 28 days (+/-7) after the second vaccine dose. Because spike-specific TCR depth and breadth did not differ between the two schedules, AZD1222 recipients who got a second dose at roughly 4 weeks were pooled with those who got a second dose at roughly 12 weeks. The vaccinee samples were drawn from two UK trials, COV001 and COV002, one of which was a single-blind randomized controlled phase 2/3 trial testing AZD1222 (ChAdOx1 nCoV-19) in healthy adults. For TCRbeta chain sequencing, PBMC samples were collected from trial participants at day 0 and at day 28 after the second dose. This sample is drawn from a study of T cell responses to AZD1222 COVID-19 vaccine (dated by TCRdb to the early 2020s). The study in broad terms: A total of about 240 trial participants underwent TCR sequencing, of whom around 200 received two doses of AZD1222 and some 26 received two doses of the MenACWY control vaccine. Trial participants were enrolled by age into 18-55, 56-69 and 70-plus year subgroups, with 148, 28 and 57 TCR-sequenced participants respectively. The research as a whole found: Most participants were white British and females outnumbered males, and the authors suggested that clonal diversity may have been underestimated. A significant rise in spike-specific TCR breadth and depth was observed after two AZD1222 doses relative to day 0 and relative to MenACWY recipients. The 56-69-year group was small, and its depth increase did not reach significance, likely because of low power. The whole spike protein was spanned by vaccine-associated CD4 TCRs, and dominant responses were seen in regions 160-218 and 743-854. No day 14 peak-response samples were available, so repertoires were characterized only after the peak T cell response. Nearly half of unique spike-specific TCRs reportedly recognized epitopes outside regions mutated in the B.1.351 and B.1.1.7 variants. Conclusions about previously exposed vaccinees are limited because only six or seven AZD1222 recipients were SARS-CoV-2 seropositive at baseline.

Including the terminal cysteine and phenylalanine, the CDR3 comprises 11 residues. Left in the record is the CDR3 DNA by itself, 33 bases read in frame from the first base. Per the germline V gene, ENHRY is the CDR1 and SYGVKD is the CDR2. Trimming takes 6 bases from V and 3 bases from J, and the germline ends sit 4 bases apart. The CDR3 regions of human TCRbeta chains were analyzed by immunosequencing. As for the original processing: TCRs in the repertoires were matched against a reference library of SARS-CoV-2-specific TCRs that had been generated with the MIRA antigen-specificity platform. Breadth meant the fraction of unique TCRs that were SARS-CoV-2-associated, whereas depth meant the fraction of total T cells that were SARS-CoV-2-associated. Using the MIRA data, every spike-specific TCR was mapped to the spike region that the TCR reacted to and assigned to either a CD4 or a CD8 class. Log10-transformed breadth and depth values were compared by one-way ANOVA with Sidak's multiple comparisons tests. Not all clones reach the TCRdb copy of this immuneACCESS table, which keeps in-frame sequences only. Checked studies attribute under half of the gap to unresolved V genes and leave the rest unexplained. Clone size and V and J calls were adopted from that table, with D and trimming inferred from the DNA. Present in this sample are 120,000 or so clones, 84% of which were seen just once. About 25% of the sample belongs to the ten largest clones.

The specimen comprised peripheral blood, sampled 28 days after the second AZD1222 dose. The chain uses TRBV10-3 and TRBJ2-3, with no confidently assigned D gene. This clonotype was sampled from an adult who received the AZD1222 COVID-19 vaccine. The bases are TGTGCCATCAGGGAAACAGATACGCAGTATTTT. This yields the protein CAIRETDTQYF.